This record covers a single T cell receptor (beta chain). The sample belongs to a study of siplizumab effects on memory and regulatory T cells. Sequencing was performed with immunoSEQ multiplex PCR; in TCRdb, only in-frame clones are kept and a portion is missing. The sample gives roughly 68,000 clones, 90% to 97% of which show up once; 0.08% to 0.1% is in the top ten. The V end lost 4 bases, the J end lost 6 bases, and 17 bases lay between the germline ends. CDR1 MDHEN and CDR2 SYDVKM come from the germline V gene. The CDR3 is made up of 15 amino acids. This sequence joins TRBV28 and TRBJ2-3, with a tentative D call TRBD2 (6 bases). This TCR came from a human donor in good health. Material: naive CD8+ T cells sorted from blood. For the CDR3, the DNA is TGTGCCAGCAGTTCCCCCCCGGGACTCCAGGATACGCAGTATTTT. Translating gives CASSSPPGLQDTQYF.